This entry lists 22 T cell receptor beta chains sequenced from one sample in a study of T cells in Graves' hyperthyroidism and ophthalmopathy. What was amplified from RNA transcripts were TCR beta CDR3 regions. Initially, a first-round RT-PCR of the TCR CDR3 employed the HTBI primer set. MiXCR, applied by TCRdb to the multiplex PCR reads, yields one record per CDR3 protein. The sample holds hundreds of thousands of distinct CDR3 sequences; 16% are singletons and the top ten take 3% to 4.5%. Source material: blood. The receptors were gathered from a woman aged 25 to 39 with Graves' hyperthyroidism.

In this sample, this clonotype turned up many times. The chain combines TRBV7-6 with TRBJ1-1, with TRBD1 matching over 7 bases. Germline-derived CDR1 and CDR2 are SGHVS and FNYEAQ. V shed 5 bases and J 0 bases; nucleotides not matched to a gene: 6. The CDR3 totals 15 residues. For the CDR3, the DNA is TGTGCCAGCAGCGAGCGACAGGGTATGAACACTGAAGCTTTCTTT. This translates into CASSERQGMNTEAFF.

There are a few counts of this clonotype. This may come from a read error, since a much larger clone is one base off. CDR3 residues: CASSWDWDPHYEQYF. CDR3 in DNA: TGTGCCAGCAGTTGGGATTGGGACCCCCACTACGAGCAGTACTTC. The genes are TRBV28 and TRBJ2-7, with D tentatively TRBD1 or TRBD2 (5 bases each). Looked up from germline, CDR1 is MDHEN and CDR2 is SYDVKM. The CDR3 is 15 amino acids. Trimming took off 4 bases at V and 3 bases at J, with 16 bases between the two ends.

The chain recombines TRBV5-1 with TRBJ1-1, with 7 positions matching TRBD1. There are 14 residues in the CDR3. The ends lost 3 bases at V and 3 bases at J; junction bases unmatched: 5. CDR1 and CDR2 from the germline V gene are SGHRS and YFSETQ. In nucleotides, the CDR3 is TGCGCCAGCAGCTGGCAGGGGGATTACACTGAAGCTTTCTTT. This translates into CASSWQGDYTEAFF.

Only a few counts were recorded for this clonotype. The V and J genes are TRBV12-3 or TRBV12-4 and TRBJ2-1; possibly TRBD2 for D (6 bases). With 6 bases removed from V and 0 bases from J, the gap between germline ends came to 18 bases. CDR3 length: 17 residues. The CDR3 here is CASSGVSGYLSYNEQFF. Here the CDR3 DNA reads TGTGCCAGCAGCGGGGTTAGCGGTTATCTCTCCTACAATGAGCAGTTCTTC.

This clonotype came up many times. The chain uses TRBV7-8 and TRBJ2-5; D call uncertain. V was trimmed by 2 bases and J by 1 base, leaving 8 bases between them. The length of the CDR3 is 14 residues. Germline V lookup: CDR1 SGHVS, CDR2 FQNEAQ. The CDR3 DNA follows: TGTGCCAGCAGCTTATTTGCGGTCCAAGAGACCCAGTACTTC. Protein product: CASSLFAVQETQYF.

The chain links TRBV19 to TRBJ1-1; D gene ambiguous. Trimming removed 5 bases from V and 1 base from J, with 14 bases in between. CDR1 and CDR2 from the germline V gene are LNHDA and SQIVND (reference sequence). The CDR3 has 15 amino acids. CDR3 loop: CASSVNQVGNTEAFF. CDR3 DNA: TGTGCCAGTAGTGTGAACCAGGTTGGGAACACTGAAGCTTTCTTT.

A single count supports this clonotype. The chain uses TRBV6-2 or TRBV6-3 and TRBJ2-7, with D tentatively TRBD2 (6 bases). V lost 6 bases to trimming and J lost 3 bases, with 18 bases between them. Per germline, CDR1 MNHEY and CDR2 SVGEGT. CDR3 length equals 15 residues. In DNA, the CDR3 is TGTGCCAGCAGGCCCTCCGGGAGCGGTAACTACGAGCAGTACTTC. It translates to CASRPSGSGNYEQYF.

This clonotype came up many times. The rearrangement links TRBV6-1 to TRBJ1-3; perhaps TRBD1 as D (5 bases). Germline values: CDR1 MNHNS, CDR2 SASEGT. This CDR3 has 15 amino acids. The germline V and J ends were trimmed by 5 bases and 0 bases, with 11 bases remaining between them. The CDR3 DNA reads TGTGCCAGCAGTTCCGGGACCCTCTCTGGAAACACCATATATTTT. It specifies CASSSGTLSGNTIYF.

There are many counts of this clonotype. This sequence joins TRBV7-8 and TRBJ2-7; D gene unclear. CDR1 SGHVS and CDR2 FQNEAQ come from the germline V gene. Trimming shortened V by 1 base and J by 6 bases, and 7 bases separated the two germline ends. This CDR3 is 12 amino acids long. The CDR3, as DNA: TGTGCCAGCAGCTTAGGAGACGGCGAGCAGTACTTC. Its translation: CASSLGDGEQYF. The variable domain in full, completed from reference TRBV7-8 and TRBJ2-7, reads GAGVSQSPRYKVAKRGQDVALRCDPISGHVSLFWYQQALGQGPEFLTYFQNEAQLDKSGLPSDRFFAERPEGSVSTLKIQRTQQEDSAVYLCASSLGDGEQYFGPGTRLTVT.

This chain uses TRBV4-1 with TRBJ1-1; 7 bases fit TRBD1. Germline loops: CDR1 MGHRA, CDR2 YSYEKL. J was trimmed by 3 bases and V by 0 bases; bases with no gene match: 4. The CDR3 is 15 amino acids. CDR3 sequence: CASSQDTGAHTEAFF. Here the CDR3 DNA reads TGCGCCAGCAGCCAAGATACAGGGGCCCACACTGAAGCTTTCTTT.

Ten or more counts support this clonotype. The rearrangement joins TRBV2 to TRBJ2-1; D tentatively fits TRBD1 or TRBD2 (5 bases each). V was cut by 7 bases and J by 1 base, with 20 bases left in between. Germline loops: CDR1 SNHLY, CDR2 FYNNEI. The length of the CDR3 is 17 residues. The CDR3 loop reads CASTGDPEFASYNEQFF. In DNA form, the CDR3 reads TGTGCCAGCACTGGGGACCCTGAATTCGCATCCTACAATGAGCAGTTCTTC.

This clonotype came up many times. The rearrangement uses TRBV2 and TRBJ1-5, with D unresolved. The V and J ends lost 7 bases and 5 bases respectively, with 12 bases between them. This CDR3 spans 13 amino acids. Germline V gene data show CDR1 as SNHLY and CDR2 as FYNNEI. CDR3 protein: CASMVLGDQPQHF. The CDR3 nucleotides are TGTGCCAGCATGGTCCTAGGCGATCAGCCCCAGCATTTT.

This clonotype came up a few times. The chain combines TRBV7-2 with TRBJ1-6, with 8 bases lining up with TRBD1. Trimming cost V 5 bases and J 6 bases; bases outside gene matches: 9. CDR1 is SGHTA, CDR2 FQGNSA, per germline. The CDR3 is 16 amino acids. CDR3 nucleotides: TGTGCCAGCAGCCCACGCCTGGGACAGGCTAATTCACCCCTCCACTTT. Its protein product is CASSPRLGQANSPLHF.

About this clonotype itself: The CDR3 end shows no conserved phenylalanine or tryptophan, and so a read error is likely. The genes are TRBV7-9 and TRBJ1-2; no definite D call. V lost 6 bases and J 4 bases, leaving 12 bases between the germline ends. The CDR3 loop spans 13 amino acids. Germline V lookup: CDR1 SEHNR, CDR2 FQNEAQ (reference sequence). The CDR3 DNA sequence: TGTGCCAGCAGTCACACAGTCCTCTATGGCTACACCTTG. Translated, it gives CASSHTVLYGYTL.

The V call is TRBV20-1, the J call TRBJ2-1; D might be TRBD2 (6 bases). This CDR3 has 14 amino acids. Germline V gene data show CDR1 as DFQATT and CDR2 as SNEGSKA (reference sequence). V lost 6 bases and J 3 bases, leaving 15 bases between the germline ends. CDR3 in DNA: TGCAGTGCCAGCCGGGGAGGCGGCTACAATGAGCAGTTCTTC. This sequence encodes CSASRGGGYNEQFF.

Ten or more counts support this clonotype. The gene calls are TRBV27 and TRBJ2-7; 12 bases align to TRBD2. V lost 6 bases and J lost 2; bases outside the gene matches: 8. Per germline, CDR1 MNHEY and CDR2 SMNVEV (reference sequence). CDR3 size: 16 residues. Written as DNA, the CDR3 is TGTGCCAGCAGCCGCGGCGGACTAGCGGGAACCTACGAGCAGTACTTC. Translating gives CASSRGGLAGTYEQYF.

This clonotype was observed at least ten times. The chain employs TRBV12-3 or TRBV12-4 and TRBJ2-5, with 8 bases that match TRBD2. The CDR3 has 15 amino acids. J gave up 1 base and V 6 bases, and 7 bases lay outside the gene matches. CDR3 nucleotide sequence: TGTGCCAGCAGCCGGGGAGCGGGAGTCCAAGAGACCCAGTACTTC. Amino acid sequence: CASSRGAGVQETQYF.

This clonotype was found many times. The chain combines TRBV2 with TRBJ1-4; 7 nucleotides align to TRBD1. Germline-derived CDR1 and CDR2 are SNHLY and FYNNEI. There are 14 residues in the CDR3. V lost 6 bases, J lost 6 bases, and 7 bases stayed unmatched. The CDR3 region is CASSGTDEHEKLFF. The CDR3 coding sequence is TGTGCCAGCAGCGGGACAGATGAACATGAAAAACTGTTTTTT.

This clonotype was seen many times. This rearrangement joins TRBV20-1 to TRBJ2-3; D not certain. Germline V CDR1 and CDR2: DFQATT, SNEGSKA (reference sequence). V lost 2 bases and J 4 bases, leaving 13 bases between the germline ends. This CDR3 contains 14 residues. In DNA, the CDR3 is TGCAGTGCTAGATACCCCTCCCGACCAGATACGCAGTATTTT. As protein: CSARYPSRPDTQYF.

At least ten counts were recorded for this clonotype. The CDR3 loop is CASSLTASGSTEQYF. The CDR3, as DNA: TGTGCCAGCAGTTTAACGGCTAGCGGGAGTACCGAGCAGTACTTC. The J gene is TRBJ2-7, the V gene TRBV28; 10 bases are shared with TRBD2. The ends lost 2 bases at V and 6 bases at J; junction bases unmatched: 7. CDR3 length equals 15 residues. Germline V gene sequence: CDR1 MDHEN, CDR2 SYDVKM.

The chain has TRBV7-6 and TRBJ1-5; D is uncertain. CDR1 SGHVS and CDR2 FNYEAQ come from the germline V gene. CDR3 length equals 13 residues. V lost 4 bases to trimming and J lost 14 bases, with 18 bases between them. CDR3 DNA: TGTGCCAGCAGCTATGACCCGGCAGAAAAGGAGCATTTT. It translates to CASSYDPAEKEHF.

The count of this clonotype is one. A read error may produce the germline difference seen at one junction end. CDR3 coding DNA: TGTGCCGGCAGTCGTAACTCCTACGAGCAGTACTTC. Amino acids: CAGSRNSYEQYF. V and J are TRBV28 and TRBJ2-7; D unclear. From germline, CDR1 is MDHEN and CDR2 SYDVKM. The CDR3 is made up of 12 amino acids.